These 32 T cell receptor beta chains share one sample of origin, sequenced in a study of T cells in localized non-small cell lung cancer. The method was immunoSEQ multiplex PCR; TCRdb's version includes in-frame clones alone and lacks a portion of them. The table has about 24,000 clones, roughly 88% seen once. This sample comprised peripheral blood mononuclear cells, obtained before any cancer treatment. Every receptor here comes from a woman aged 35-75 years with stage III lung adenocarcinoma.

The rearrangement joins TRBV7-9 to TRBJ1-4; D unclear. This CDR3 has 14 residues. The germline V gene has CDR1 SEHNR and CDR2 FQNEAQ (reference sequence). V lost 4 bases and J lost 8, with 14 bases in between. The CDR3 DNA sequence: TGTGCCAGCAGCTCCAGAGCGAATTGGGAAAAACTGTTTTTT. Translation: CASSSRANWEKLFF.

The chain combines TRBV30 with TRBJ2-5; D tentatively reads TRBD1 or TRBD2 (7 bases each). This CDR3 region has 15 residues. The germline V gene has CDR1 GTSNPN and CDR2 SVGIG (reference sequence). The V end lost 3 bases, the J end lost 4 bases, and 18 bases lay between the germline ends. CDR3 sequence reads: CAWREPTGRGETQYF. The CDR3, as DNA: TGTGCCTGGAGGGAGCCGACAGGGAGGGGAGAGACCCAGTACTTC. The whole variable domain, remainder taken from reference TRBV30 and TRBJ2-5, is SQTIHQWPATLVQPVGSPLSLECTVEGTSNPNLYWYRQAAGRGLQLLFYSVGIGQISSEVPQNLSASRPQDRQFILSSKKLLLSDSGFYLCAWREPTGRGETQYFGPGTRLLVL.

This clone occurred once. V and J are TRBV11-2 and TRBJ1-2, with D hard to call. V was cut by 5 bases and J by 5 bases, with 15 bases left in between. This CDR3 comprises 14 residues. Per the germline V gene, CDR1 is SGHAT and CDR2 is FQNNGV. The CDR3 DNA sequence: TGTGCCAGCAGCCCTGGGCTGTTGCTTTATGGCTACACCTTC. This sequence encodes CASSPGLLLYGYTF.

CDR3 sequence reads: CAISGTSGSADTQYF. DNA for the CDR3: TGTGCCATCAGTGGAACTAGCGGTAGTGCAGATACGCAGTATTTT. The chain combines TRBV10-3 with TRBJ2-3; 8 bases align to TRBD2. The CDR3 contains 15 residues. The trim removed 4 bases at V and 4 bases at J, leaving 7 bases unmatched. The V gene's germline CDR1 is ENHRY and CDR2 SYGVKD.

The V gene is TRBV5-1, the J gene TRBJ2-7; tentatively, D is TRBD1 or TRBD2 (5 bases each). The ends were cut back, 0 bases at V and 2 bases at J, with 12 bases in the middle. CDR1 and CDR2 from the germline V gene are SGHRS and YFSETQ. This CDR3 contains 15 residues. The chain's CDR3 is CASSLEGTVTYEQYF. Written as DNA, the CDR3 is TGCGCCAGCAGCTTGGAGGGGACGGTAACCTACGAGCAGTACTTC.

This clone was seen just once. The J gene is TRBJ2-7, the V gene TRBV6-1; D is possibly TRBD1 (6 bases). This CDR3 comprises 15 residues. Deletions cut 5 bases from V and 1 base from J, with 15 bases between. Germline lookup yields CDR1 MNHNS and CDR2 SASEGT. DNA for the CDR3: TGTGCCAGCAGTTCCCGAGGAACAGGGTCCTACGAGCAGTACTTC. Protein: CASSSRGTGSYEQYF.

The CDR3 DNA sequence: TGCGCCAGCAGTCAGACAGGGAACACTGAAGCTTTCTTT. Translating it yields CASSQTGNTEAFF. The chain joins TRBV5-1 to TRBJ1-1; possibly TRBD1 for D (6 bases). This CDR3 is 13 amino acids long. V was pared by 5 bases and J by 1 base, with 9 bases between. Germline lookup yields CDR1 SGHRS and CDR2 YFSETQ.

The CDR3 DNA reads as TGTGCCAGCAGTGAAAGGGTACAAGAGACCCAGTACTTC. Its translation: CASSERVQETQYF. J is TRBJ2-5 and V is TRBV6-1, with no clear D. With 2 bases removed from V and 2 bases from J, the gap between germline ends came to 6 bases. The CDR3 runs 13 residues. CDR1 and CDR2 from the germline V gene are MNHNS and SASEGT.

The J gene is TRBJ1-2, the V gene TRBV7-2; D unclear. V was shortened by 1 base and J by 7 bases, with 4 bases between the two germline ends. Germline V gene sequence: CDR1 SGHTA, CDR2 FQGNSA. The CDR3 loop spans 11 amino acids. CDR3 amino acids: CASSLGGGYTF. In DNA, the CDR3 is TGTGCCAGCAGCTTAGGCGGTGGCTACACCTTC.

This clone was counted once. The chain joins TRBV7-6 to TRBJ2-3; D might be TRBD2 (6 bases). The CDR3 has 16 residues. CDR1 and CDR2 (germline): SGHVS, FNYEAQ. The V end was cut by 4 bases, the J end by 3 bases, with 17 bases between. The CDR3 reads CASSSGLGSRTDTQYF. The CDR3 DNA is TGTGCCAGCAGCTCGGGACTGGGCAGTAGGACAGATACGCAGTATTTT.

This rearrangement joins TRBV19 to TRBJ1-1, with TRBD1 as a possible D gene (6 bases). The V gene lost 5 bases and the J gene lost 6 bases, with 19 bases spanning the gap. Looked up from germline, CDR1 is LNHDA and CDR2 is SQIVND (reference sequence). This CDR3 has 15 amino acids. CDR3 amino acids: CASSVLQGLGSEAFF. Written as DNA, the CDR3 is TGTGCCAGTAGTGTCCTACAGGGACTCGGATCTGAAGCTTTCTTT.

The chain employs TRBV11-2 and TRBJ1-6; no clear D. Germline CDR1 SGHAT, CDR2 FQNNGV. V gave up 0 bases and J gave up 5 bases, with 2 bases separating them. This CDR3 contains 13 residues. The CDR3 is CASSLDNNSPLHF. CDR3 in DNA: TGTGCCAGCAGCTTAGATAATAATTCACCCCTCCACTTT.

This clone appeared once. This chain connects TRBV15 to TRBJ1-3, with D possibly matching TRBD1 (5 bases). Per the germline V gene, CDR1 is LNHNV and CDR2 is YYDKDF (reference sequence). The CDR3 runs 15 residues. Between the trimmed V and J ends, which lost 1 base and 2 bases, there was a span of 9 bases. The CDR3 DNA follows: TGTGCCACCAGCAGAGGCAGGGTGACTGGAAACACCATATATTTT. The encoded protein is CATSRGRVTGNTIYF.

The chain joins TRBV19 to TRBJ2-4; no firm D call. CDR3 length equals 15 residues. Germline V gene sequence: CDR1 LNHDA, CDR2 SQIVND (reference sequence). V was cut by 5 bases and J by 0 bases, with 11 bases left in between. CDR3 residues: CASSSPTLAKNIQYF. The CDR3 nucleotides are TGTGCCAGTAGTTCCCCTACCCTAGCCAAAAACATTCAGTACTTC.

The chain combines TRBV10-3 with TRBJ1-1; TRBD1 might be the D (5 bases). This CDR3 is 14 amino acids long. V was shortened by 5 bases and J by 0 bases, with 10 bases between the two germline ends. Germline V gene sequence: CDR1 ENHRY, CDR2 SYGVKD. The CDR3, as DNA: TGTGCCATCAGTTCCCAGGGATTGAACACTGAAGCTTTCTTT. It yields the protein CAISSQGLNTEAFF.

This rearrangement joins TRBV9 to TRBJ2-2; D remains ambiguous. Germline CDR1 is SGDLS and CDR2 is YYNGEE. V lost 3 bases and J lost 6, with 6 bases in between. The CDR3 length is 12 residues. CDR3 amino acids: CASSDRAGELFF. The CDR3, as DNA: TGTGCCAGCAGCGACCGGGCCGGGGAGCTGTTTTTT.

The genes are TRBV19 and TRBJ1-4, with D tentatively TRBD1 (5 bases). This CDR3 region has 14 residues. The germline V gene encodes CDR1 LNHDA and CDR2 SQIVND (reference sequence). Deletions cut 7 bases from V and 5 bases from J, with 14 bases between. CDR3 nucleotides: TGTGCCAGTAAACGGACAAGTATGAATGAAAAACTGTTTTTT. Encoded protein: CASKRTSMNEKLFF.

On this clone: Other DNA sequences in this specimen translate into the identical CDR3. The V gene is TRBV6-1, the J gene TRBJ1-3, with D perhaps TRBD1 (5 bases). Germline V lookup: CDR1 MNHNS, CDR2 SASEGT. Trimming pared 3 bases from V and 1 base from J, leaving 7 bases between. The length of the CDR3 is 14 residues. In DNA form, the CDR3 reads TGTGCCAGCAGTGACGGGGCTTCTGGAAACACCATATATTTT. This codes for CASSDGASGNTIYF.

V gene TRBV11-2 combines with J gene TRBJ1-1; TRBD1 matches 7 bases. The CDR3 runs to 14 residues. Unmatched junction bases numbered 7, after V lost 6 bases and J lost 3 bases. CDR1 is SGHAT, CDR2 FQNNGV, per germline. CDR3 nucleotide sequence: TGTGCCAGCAGGGTACAGGGGCGATACACTGAAGCTTTCTTT. It codes for CASRVQGRYTEAFF.

The chain joins TRBV2 to TRBJ2-1; 12 nucleotides match TRBD2. The CDR3 sequence is 15 residues long. J lost 5 bases, V lost 6 bases, and 5 bases had no gene match. CDR1 and CDR2 (germline): SNHLY, FYNNEI. CDR3 region: CASRATSGGNNEQFF. The CDR3 region has the DNA TGTGCCAGCAGAGCAACTAGCGGGGGGAACAATGAGCAGTTCTTC.

With respect to this clone: The sample holds other DNA sequences that translate to the same CDR3. The CDR3 nucleotides read TGTGCCAGCAGTTACGGGGGTGAGCAGTTCTTC. This codes for CASSYGGEQFF. J is TRBJ2-1 and V is TRBV6-5, with D perhaps given as TRBD1 or TRBD2 (5 bases each). V was pared by 2 bases and J by 9 bases, with 5 bases between. Germline CDR1 MNHEY, CDR2 SVGAGI. The CDR3 spans 11 residues.

This chain uses TRBV9 with TRBJ2-3; unclear D gene. The germline V gene encodes CDR1 SGDLS and CDR2 YYNGEE. Between the trimmed V and J ends, which lost 1 base and 4 bases, there was a span of 4 bases. The length of the CDR3 is 12 residues. CDR3 loop: CASSVSADTQYF. The CDR3 DNA reads as TGTGCCAGCAGCGTAAGTGCAGATACGCAGTATTTT.

This chain links TRBV30 with TRBJ1-2; weak D call: TRBD1 (5 bases). The germline CDR1 and CDR2 sequences are GTSNPN and SVGIG (reference sequence). CDR3 length: 14 amino acids. V lost 0 bases, J lost 5 bases, and 13 bases lay in between. The CDR3 spells CAWSVGGDYYGYTF. Here the CDR3 DNA reads TGTGCCTGGAGTGTTGGGGGGGACTATTATGGCTACACCTTC.

The chain uses TRBV2 and TRBJ1-1; D is perhaps TRBD1 (6 bases). The CDR3 is made up of 15 amino acids. V gave up 6 bases and J gave up 1 base, with 15 bases separating them. Germline values: CDR1 SNHLY, CDR2 FYNNEI. The CDR3 sequence: CASRELRGENTEAFF. CDR3 in DNA: TGTGCCAGCAGAGAACTCAGGGGAGAGAACACTGAAGCTTTCTTT.

This chain joins TRBV27 and TRBJ2-7; possibly TRBD2 for D (5 bases). This CDR3 region has 14 residues. The germline gives CDR1 MNHEY, CDR2 SMNVEV (reference sequence). V lost 6 bases and J 7 bases, leaving 19 bases between the germline ends. The CDR3 spells CASRVGSALGEQYF. The CDR3 DNA is TGTGCCAGCAGAGTGGGGAGCGCGCTCGGGGAGCAGTACTTC.

The V call is TRBV29-1, the J call TRBJ2-1; D is possibly TRBD1 (6 bases). The V end lost 6 bases, the J end lost 5 bases, and 14 bases lay between the germline ends. Germline CDR1 reads SQVTM; CDR2 reads ANQGSEA. The length of the CDR3 is 13 residues. The CDR3 nucleotides read TGCAGCGTACTGCAGGGGACCCACAATGAGCAGTTCTTC. It specifies CSVLQGTHNEQFF.

The V call is TRBV25-1, the J call TRBJ1-1, with D hard to call. V lost 3 bases, J lost 12 bases, and 11 bases lay in between. The CDR3 is 11 residues long. Germline V CDR1 and CDR2: MGHDK, SYGVNS. The CDR3 DNA reads TGTGCCAGCAGTGATGTGGGCCGCTCTTTCTTT. Its protein is CASSDVGRSFF.

The J gene is TRBJ2-2, the V gene TRBV9, with unresolved D. V was clipped by 2 bases and J by 4 bases, with 15 bases between them. CDR1 is SGDLS and CDR2 is YYNGEE in the germline V gene. This CDR3 is 16 amino acids long. CDR3 sequence reads: CASSVRLDPTTGELFF. For the CDR3, the DNA is TGTGCCAGCAGCGTGAGGTTGGACCCAACCACCGGGGAGCTGTTTTTT.

This chain joins TRBV4-1 and TRBJ2-2, with 7 bases fitting TRBD2. CDR3 size: 15 residues. Per the germline V gene, CDR1 is MGHRA and CDR2 is YSYEKL. V trimming: 2 bases; J trimming: 5 bases; junction bases outside the gene matches: 5. This chain's CDR3 is CASSQLAGVTGELFF. The CDR3 DNA sequence: TGCGCCAGCAGCCAACTGGCGGGGGTGACCGGGGAGCTGTTTTTT.

The chain recombines TRBV11-3 with TRBJ1-2; TRBD1 matches 7 bases. This CDR3 has 13 residues. CDR1 is SGHNT and CDR2 is YENEEA in the germline V gene. Trimming removed 3 bases from V and 6 bases from J; junction bases left unmatched: 4. The CDR3 region is CASSLAGTDGYTF. The CDR3 region has the DNA TGTGCCAGCAGCTTGGCCGGGACAGATGGCTACACCTTC.

This CDR3 reads CASSYRGQASTGELFF. Here the CDR3 DNA reads TGTGCCAGCAGCTACAGGGGACAGGCAAGCACCGGGGAGCTGTTTTTT. This sequence joins TRBV7-2 and TRBJ2-2; 8 bases align to TRBD1. This CDR3 contains 16 residues. V dropped 4 bases and J dropped 4; count of bases not matched to a gene: 8. CDR1 is SGHTA, CDR2 FQGNSA, per germline.

DNA for the CDR3: TGTGCCAGCCGGGTAGCGGGGGTCTATGAGCAGTTCTTC. Amino acids: CASRVAGVYEQFF. The rearrangement links TRBV2 to TRBJ2-1; 9 bases are a match to TRBD2. V shed 8 bases and J 8 bases; nucleotides not matched to a gene: 7. Germline CDR1 and CDR2: SNHLY and FYNNEI. The CDR3 contains 13 residues.